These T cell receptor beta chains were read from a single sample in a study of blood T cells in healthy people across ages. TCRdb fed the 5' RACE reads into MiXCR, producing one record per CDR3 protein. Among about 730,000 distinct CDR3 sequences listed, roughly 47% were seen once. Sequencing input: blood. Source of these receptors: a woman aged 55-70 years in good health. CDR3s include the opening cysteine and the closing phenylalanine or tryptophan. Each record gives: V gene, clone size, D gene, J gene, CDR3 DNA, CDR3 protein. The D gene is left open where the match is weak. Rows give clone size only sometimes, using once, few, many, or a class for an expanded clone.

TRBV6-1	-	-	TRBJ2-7	TGTGCCAGCAGTGGAAGGACGTCCTACGAGCAGTACTTC	CASSGRTSYEQYF
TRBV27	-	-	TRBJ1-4	TGTGCCAGCAGTCCGGACCGATTACTTAATGAAAAACTGTTTTTT	CASSPDRLLNEKLFF
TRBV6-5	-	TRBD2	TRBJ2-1	TGTGCCAGCAGTTCAATAAGGCTAGCGGGAGGGGCGAATGAGCAGTTCTTC	CASSSIRLAGGANEQFF
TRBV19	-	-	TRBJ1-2	TGTGCCAGTAGTATACAGGGGTATGGCTACACCTTC	CASSIQGYGYTF
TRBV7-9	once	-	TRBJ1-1	TGTGCCAGCAGCGACCAGGGGTTGAACACTAAAGCTTTCTTT	CASSDQGLNTKAFF
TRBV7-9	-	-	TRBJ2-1	TGTGCCAGCAGCTTATCGGAAGCCGATGAGCAGTTCTTC	CASSLSEADEQFF
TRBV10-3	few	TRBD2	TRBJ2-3	TGTGCCATCAGTCAGGGACTAGAGACAGATACGCAGTATTTT	CAISQGLETDTQYF
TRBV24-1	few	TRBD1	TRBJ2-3	TGTGCCACCAGTGATTTGCAGTTTATTGGGACAGGGATGGTAGATACGCAGTATTTT	CATSDLQFIGTGMVDTQYF
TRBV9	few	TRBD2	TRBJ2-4	TGTGCCAGCAGCGTAGCTTGGGGGGGAGCCAAAAACATTCAGTACTTC	CASSVAWGGAKNIQYF
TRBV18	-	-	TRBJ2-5	TGTGCCAGCTCACCGGGTGAGCAAGAGACCCAGTACTTC	CASSPGEQETQYF
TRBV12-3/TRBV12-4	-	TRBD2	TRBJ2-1	TGTGCCAGCAGTTTGTGGTCTAGCGGGTTAAAGCAGTTCTTC	CASSLWSSGLKQFF
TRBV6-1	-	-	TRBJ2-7	TGTGCCAGCAGTGACGGCCCTATCGACGAGCAGTACTTC	CASSDGPIDEQYF
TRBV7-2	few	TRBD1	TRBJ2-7	TGTGCCAGCAGCTTAGCAGGGCAGGGGGACTACGAGCAGTACTTC	CASSLAGQGDYEQYF
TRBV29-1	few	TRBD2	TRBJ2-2	TGCAGCGTCGGAGATGGCGGGGGGGGTACCGGGGAGCTGTTTTTT	CSVGDGGGGTGELFF
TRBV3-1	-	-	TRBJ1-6	TGTGCCAGCAGCCAAGAAACAGTTAATTCACCCCTCCACTTT	CASSQETVNSPLHF
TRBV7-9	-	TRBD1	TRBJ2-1	TGTGCCAGCAGCCCGCGGACAGGGCGCAGTGAGCAGTTCTTC	CASSPRTGRSEQFF
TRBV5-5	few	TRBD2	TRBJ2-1	TGTGCCAGCACCTTGTCTGGGACTAGTTCGTACAATGAGCAGTTCTTC	CASTLSGTSSYNEQFF
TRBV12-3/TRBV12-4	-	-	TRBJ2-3	TGTGCCAGCAGTTTTGGGGGACTGAATACGCAGTATTTT	CASSFGGLNTQYF
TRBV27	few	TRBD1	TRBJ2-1	TGTGCCAGCAGTTTATCGGGGACAGGGATCAGGAATGAGCAGTTCTTC	CASSLSGTGIRNEQFF
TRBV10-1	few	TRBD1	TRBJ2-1	TGCGCCAGTTCAGGGGGCCCACTCAATGAGCAGTTCTTC	CASSGGPLNEQFF
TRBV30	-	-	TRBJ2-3	TGTGCGGCTCGTCTAGGGGGTTATGTAGATACGCAGTATTTT	CAARLGGYVDTQYF
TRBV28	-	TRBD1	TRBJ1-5	TGTGCCAGCAGTTTAGGGACAGCGAAACAGCCCCAGCATTTT	CASSLGTAKQPQHF
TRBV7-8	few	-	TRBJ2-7	TGTGCCAGCAGCTTAGCCCTCGGGAACGGCCCCTACGAGCAGTACTTC	CASSLALGNGPYEQYF
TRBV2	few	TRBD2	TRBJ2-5	TGTGCCAGCTTTGGACCAGCGGGAGCCCAAGAGACCCAGTACTTC	CASFGPAGAQETQYF
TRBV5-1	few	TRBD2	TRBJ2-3	TGCGCCAGCAGCGGCGGACTAGCGGGGACCACAGATACGCAGTATTTT	CASSGGLAGTTDTQYF
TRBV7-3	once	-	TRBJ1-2	TGTGCCAGCAGCCCCGGGCCCTATAACTATGGCTACACCTTC	CASSPGPYNYGYTF
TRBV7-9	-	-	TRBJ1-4	TGTGCCAGCAACGGAAGGCGCACTAATGAAAAACTGTTTTTT	CASNGRRTNEKLFF
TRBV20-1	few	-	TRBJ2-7	TGCAGTGCTAGCGGTCAGGGGCTCTCCTACGAGCAGTACTTC	CSASGQGLSYEQYF
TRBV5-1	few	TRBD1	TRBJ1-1	TGCGCCAGCAGCTTAGGGACAGGGGGGCCCCTTAACACTGAAGCTTTCTTT	CASSLGTGGPLNTEAFF
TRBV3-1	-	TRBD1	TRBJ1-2	TGTGCCAGCAGCAGGACAGGGGCCCGACACTATGGCTACACCTTC	CASSRTGARHYGYTF
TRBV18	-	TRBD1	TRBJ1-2	TGTGCCAGCTCACAGACCAGGGGGGAGAATGGCTACACCTTC	CASSQTRGENGYTF
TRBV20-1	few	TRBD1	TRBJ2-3	TGCAGTGCTAGTGCCGGGACAGCTAGCACAGATACGCAGTATTTT	CSASAGTASTDTQYF
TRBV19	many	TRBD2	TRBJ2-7	TGTGCCAGTAGTGGGACTAGCGGATACGAGCAGTACTTC	CASSGTSGYEQYF
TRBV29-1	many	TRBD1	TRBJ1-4	TGCAGCGTCTCCGGGACAGGGGATGAAAAACTGTTTTTT	CSVSGTGDEKLFF
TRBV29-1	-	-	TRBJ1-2	TGCAGCGTTGAAGCCTATGACTATGGCTACACCTTC	CSVEAYDYGYTF
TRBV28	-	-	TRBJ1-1	TGTGCCAGCAGTCCCCAGCGCCCCGAGGGAACTGAAGCTTTCTTT	CASSPQRPEGTEAFF
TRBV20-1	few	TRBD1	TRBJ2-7	TGCAGCGCCCTGCTGGGACAGGGGGTCCACGAGCAGTACTTC	CSALLGQGVHEQYF
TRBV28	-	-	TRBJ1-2	TGTGCCAGCAGGTTGGACAGCTATGGCTACACCTTC	CASRLDSYGYTF
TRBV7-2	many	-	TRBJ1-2	TGTGCCAGCAGCTCGGGACATACGGGGGGCTACACCTTC	CASSSGHTGGYTF
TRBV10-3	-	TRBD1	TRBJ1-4	TGTGCCATCAGTGGATCCGGGACAGGGAATGAAAAACTGTTTTTT	CAISGSGTGNEKLFF
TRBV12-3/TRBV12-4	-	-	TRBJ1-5	TGTGCCAGCAGCCGACACTTGGGGGGCAATCAGCCCCAGCATTTT	CASSRHLGGNQPQHF
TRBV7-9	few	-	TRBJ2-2	TGTGCCAGCAGCTCCTACACCACCGGGGAGCTGTTTTTT	CASSSYTTGELFF
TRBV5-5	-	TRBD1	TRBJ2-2	TGTGCCAGCAGCTTGGGACAGGGGACGTACACCGGGGAGCTGTTTTTT	CASSLGQGTYTGELFF
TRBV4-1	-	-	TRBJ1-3	TGCGCCAGCAGCTCTCAGGGAATAGCTGGAAACACCATATATTTT	CASSSQGIAGNTIYF
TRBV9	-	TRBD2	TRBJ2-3	TGTGCCAGCAGCGTAGGGCTAGCGGGGGGCACCTACTCTAGCACAGATACGCAGTATTTT	CASSVGLAGGTYSSTDTQYF
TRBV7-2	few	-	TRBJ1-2	TGTGCCAGCAGCTTAGTGGGCGGGGGAGGCTACACCTTC	CASSLVGGGGYTF
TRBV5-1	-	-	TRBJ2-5	TGCGCCAGCAGCGGTGGCCTAACAGAATGCAATGAGCAGTACTTC	CASSGGLTECNEQYF
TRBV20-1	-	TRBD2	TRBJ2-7	TGCAGTGCAGTGACTAGCGGCTCCTACGAGCAGTACTTC	CSAVTSGSYEQYF
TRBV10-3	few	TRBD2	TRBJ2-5	TGTGCCATCAGTGGCGGGAGCGGGAGCCGGCAGGAGACCCAGTACTTC	CAISGGSGSRQETQYF
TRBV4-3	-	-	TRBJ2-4	TGCGCCAGCAGCCAAGATGGAGCGCGCAAGCAGTACTTC	CASSQDGARKQYF
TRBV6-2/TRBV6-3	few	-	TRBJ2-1	TGTGCCAGCAGTTACTCCCAGCGGGAGCAGTTCTTC	CASSYSQREQFF
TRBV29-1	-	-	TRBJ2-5	TGCAGCGCCGATACAGGCCTCGCAGGGATGGAGACCCAGTACTTC	CSADTGLAGMETQYF
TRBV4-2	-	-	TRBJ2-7	TGTGCCAGCAGCCAAGGTTGGGGTCCGTACGAGCAGTACTTC	CASSQGWGPYEQYF